This T cell receptor (beta chain) appears in the sequencing data of a study of blood T cell repertoires in COVID-19. Across the whole study: Spain, Italy and the United States supplied samples that represented acute and convalescent COVID-19. T cells, B-cell-depleted T cells, or PBMCs provided the cDNA or gDNA that served as material.

Source study methods: Reference gene primer amplification yielded estimated nucleated cell counts. Measured with immunoSEQ multiplex PCR; TCRdb has only the in-frame clones, and not every one. D and trimming were read from the DNA, whereas the V and J calls and clone size are those reported in that table. The profile shows 190,000 or so clones, just under 85% of them singletons. In germline, CDR1 is MNHEY, CDR2 SVGEGT. This CDR3 region has 17 residues. Trimming took 2 bases from V and 6 from J, leaving 20 bases between them. This TCR was sampled from a human donor with acute or convalescent COVID-19. The donor label of this sample is uncertain. The sequencing input was peripheral blood. This chain connects TRBV6-2 or TRBV6-3 to TRBJ2-1; D might be TRBD1 (5 bases). The CDR3 sequence: CASSYGATNRAFNEQFF. The DNA of the CDR3 is TGTGCCAGCAGTTACGGGGCAACTAACCGTGCCTTCAATGAGCAGTTCTTC.